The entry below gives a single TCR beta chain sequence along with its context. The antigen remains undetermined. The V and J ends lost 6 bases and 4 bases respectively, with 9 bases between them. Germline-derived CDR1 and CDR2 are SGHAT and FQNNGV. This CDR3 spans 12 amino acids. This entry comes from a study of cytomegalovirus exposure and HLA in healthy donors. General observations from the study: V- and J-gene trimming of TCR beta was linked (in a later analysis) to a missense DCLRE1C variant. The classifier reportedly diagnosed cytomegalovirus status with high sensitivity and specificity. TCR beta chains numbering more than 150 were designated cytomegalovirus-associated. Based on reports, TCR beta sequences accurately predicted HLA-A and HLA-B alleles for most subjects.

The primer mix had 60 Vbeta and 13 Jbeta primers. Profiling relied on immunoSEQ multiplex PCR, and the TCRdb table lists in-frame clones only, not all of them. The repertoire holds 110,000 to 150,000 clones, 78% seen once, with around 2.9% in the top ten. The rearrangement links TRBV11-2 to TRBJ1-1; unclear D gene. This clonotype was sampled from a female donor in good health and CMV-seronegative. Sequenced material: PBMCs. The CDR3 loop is CASSPYLTEAFF. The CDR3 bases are TGTGCCAGCAGTCCCTACCTCACTGAAGCTTTCTTT. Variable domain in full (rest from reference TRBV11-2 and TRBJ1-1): EAGVAQSPRYKIIEKRQSVAFWCNPISGHATLYWYQQILGQGPKLLIQFQNNGVVDDSQLPKDRFSAERLKGVDSTLKIQPAKLEDSAVYLCASSPYLTEAFFGQGTRLTVV.